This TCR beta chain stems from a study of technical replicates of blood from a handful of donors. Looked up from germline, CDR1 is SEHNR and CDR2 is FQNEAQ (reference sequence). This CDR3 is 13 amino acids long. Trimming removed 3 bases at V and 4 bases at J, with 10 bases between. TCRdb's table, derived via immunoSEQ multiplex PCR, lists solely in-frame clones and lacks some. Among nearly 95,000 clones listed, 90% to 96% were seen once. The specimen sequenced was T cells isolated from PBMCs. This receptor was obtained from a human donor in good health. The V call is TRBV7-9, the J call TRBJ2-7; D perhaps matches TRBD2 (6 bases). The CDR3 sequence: CASSFLGGYEQYF. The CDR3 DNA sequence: TGTGCCAGCAGCTTCTTGGGGGGTTACGAGCAGTACTTC.